The 9 T cell receptor beta chains reported below all come from one sample, sequenced in a study of blood T cell repertoires in COVID-19. Only in-frame clones appear in the TCRdb table, and some are missing; sequencing was by immunoSEQ multiplex PCR. The top ten hold 0.75% to 0.9% of the sample, which has 250,000 to 350,000 clones, around nine tenths seen once. Specimen: peripheral blood. These receptors all come from a man aged 25 to 40 with acute or convalescent COVID-19.

The chain links TRBV5-6 to TRBJ1-3, with D tentatively TRBD1 (5 bases). Germline V gene sequence: CDR1 SGHDT, CDR2 YYEEEE. The length of the CDR3 is 15 residues. Trimming removed 4 bases from V and 0 bases from J, with 11 bases in between. CDR3 in amino acids: CASSKTGTSGNTIYF. For the CDR3, the DNA is TGTGCCAGCAGCAAAACAGGAACCTCTGGAAACACCATATATTTT.

The genes are TRBV5-1 and TRBJ2-1; unclear D gene. Germline CDR1 reads SGHRS; CDR2 reads YFSETQ. This CDR3 has 11 amino acids. The germline V and J ends were trimmed by 4 bases and 10 bases, with 9 bases remaining between them. CDR3 sequence (DNA): TGCGCCAGCAGCGCAACAGCCGAGCAGTTCTTC. Translated: CASSATAEQFF.

V usage is TRBV19 and J usage is TRBJ2-5, with D maybe TRBD1 (5 bases). The germline gives CDR1 LNHDA, CDR2 SQIVND (reference sequence). The CDR3 covers 15 residues. Trimming pared 3 bases from V and 4 bases from J, leaving 15 bases between. The CDR3 here is CASSMSSQGRETQYF. For the CDR3, the DNA is TGTGCCAGTAGTATGTCATCTCAGGGAAGAGAGACCCAGTACTTC. Variable domain in full (rest from reference TRBV19 and TRBJ2-5): DGGITQSPKYLFRKEGQNVTLSCEQNLNHDAMYWYRQDPGQGLRLIYYSQIVNDFQKGDIAEGYSVSREKKESFPLTVTSAQKNPTAFYLCASSMSSQGRETQYFGPGTRLLVL.

V and J are TRBV7-9 and TRBJ1-5; 9 positions match TRBD1. The CDR3 consists of 15 residues. Germline lookup yields CDR1 SEHNR and CDR2 FQNEAQ (reference sequence). After removal of 6 bases from V and 7 bases from J, the junction contained 10 bases not matched to a gene. The chain's CDR3 is CASSFDRGAGQPQHF. Here the CDR3 DNA reads TGTGCCAGCAGTTTCGACAGGGGGGCCGGACAGCCCCAGCATTTT.

The V gene is TRBV9, the J gene TRBJ2-1, with 11 bases lining up with TRBD2. The junction had 10 bases not matched to a gene; V was cut back by 4 bases and J by 10 bases. The CDR3 is 15 amino acids. Germline assignment: CDR1 SGDLS and CDR2 YYNGEE. CDR3 region: CASSPGLAGGWEQFF. The CDR3 DNA is TGTGCCAGCAGCCCAGGGCTAGCGGGAGGATGGGAGCAGTTCTTC.

The chain has TRBV6-6 and TRBJ2-7, with TRBD1 identical over 9 bases. V gave up 2 bases and J gave up 2 bases; unmatched junction bases: 7. Germline V gene sequence: CDR1 MNHNY, CDR2 SVGAGI (reference sequence). The CDR3 totals 16 residues. The CDR3 is CASSYRPGQGTYEQYF. The CDR3 DNA reads TGTGCCAGCAGTTACCGTCCGGGACAGGGCACCTACGAGCAGTACTTC.

This chain connects TRBV19 to TRBJ1-3; 7 bases line up with TRBD1. V lost 2 bases and J lost 0; bases outside the gene matches: 7. CDR3 length: 17 amino acids. CDR1 is LNHDA and CDR2 is SQIVND in the germline V gene (reference sequence). The CDR3 protein is CASSIRRQGFSGNTIYF. The CDR3 coding sequence is TGTGCCAGTAGTATAAGAAGACAGGGTTTCTCTGGAAACACCATATATTTT.

The sample holds one count of this clone. The identical CDR3 is also encoded by other nucleotide sequences in the sample. The genes are TRBV18 and TRBJ1-5, with D uncertain. This CDR3 is 13 amino acids long. Trimming shortened V by 3 bases and J by 1 base, and 4 bases separated the two germline ends. The germline V gene encodes CDR1 KGHSH and CDR2 LQKENI. CDR3 loop: CASSPGSNQPQHF. The CDR3 bases are TGTGCCAGCTCACCCGGGAGCAATCAGCCCCAGCATTTT.

The chain has TRBV5-1 and TRBJ2-3; tentatively, D is TRBD2 (5 bases). V was trimmed by 4 bases and J by 1 base, leaving 10 bases between them. Germline V gene data show CDR1 as SGHRS and CDR2 as YFSETQ. The CDR3 sequence is 14 residues long. CDR3 sequence (DNA): TGCGCCAGCAGCCCCGGGCGGGGCACAGATACGCAGTATTTT. Its protein product is CASSPGRGTDTQYF.